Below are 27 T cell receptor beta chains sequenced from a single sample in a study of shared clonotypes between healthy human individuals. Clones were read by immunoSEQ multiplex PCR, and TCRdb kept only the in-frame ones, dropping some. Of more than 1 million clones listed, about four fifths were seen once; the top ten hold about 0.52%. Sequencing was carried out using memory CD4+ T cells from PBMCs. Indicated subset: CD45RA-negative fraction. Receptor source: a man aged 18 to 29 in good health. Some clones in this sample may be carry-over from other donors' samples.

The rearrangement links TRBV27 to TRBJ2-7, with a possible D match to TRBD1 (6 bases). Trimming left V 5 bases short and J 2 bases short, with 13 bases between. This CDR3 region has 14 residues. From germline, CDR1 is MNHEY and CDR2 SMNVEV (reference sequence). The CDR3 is CASSALGATYEQYF. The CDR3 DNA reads TGTGCCAGCAGTGCCTTGGGGGCTACCTACGAGCAGTACTTC.

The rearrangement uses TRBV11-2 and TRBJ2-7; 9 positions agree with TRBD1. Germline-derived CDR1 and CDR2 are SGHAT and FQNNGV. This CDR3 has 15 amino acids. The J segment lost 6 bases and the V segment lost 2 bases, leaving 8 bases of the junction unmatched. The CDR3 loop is CASSLNVQGAGEQYF. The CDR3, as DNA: TGTGCCAGCAGCTTAAACGTACAGGGGGCGGGCGAGCAGTACTTC.

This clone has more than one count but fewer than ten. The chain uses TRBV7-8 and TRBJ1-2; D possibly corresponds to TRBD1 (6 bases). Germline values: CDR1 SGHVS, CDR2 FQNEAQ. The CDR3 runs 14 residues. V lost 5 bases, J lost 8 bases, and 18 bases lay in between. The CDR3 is CASSPGGGAGGYTF. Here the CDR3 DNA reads TGTGCCAGCAGCCCCGGCGGGGGCGCGGGCGGCTACACCTTC.

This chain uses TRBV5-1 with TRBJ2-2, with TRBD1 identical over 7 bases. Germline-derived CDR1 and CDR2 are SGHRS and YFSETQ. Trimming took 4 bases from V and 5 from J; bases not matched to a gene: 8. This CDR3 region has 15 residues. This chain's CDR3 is CASSLTGTPTGELFF. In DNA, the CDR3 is TGCGCCAGCAGCCTGACAGGGACGCCAACCGGGGAGCTGTTTTTT.

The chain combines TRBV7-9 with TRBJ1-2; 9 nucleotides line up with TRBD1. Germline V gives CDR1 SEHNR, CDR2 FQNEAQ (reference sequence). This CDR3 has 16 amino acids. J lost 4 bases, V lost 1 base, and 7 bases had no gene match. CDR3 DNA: TGTGCCAGCAGCTTAGGAGGGGACAGGGCCCCCTATGGCTACACCTTC. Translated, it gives CASSLGGDRAPYGYTF.

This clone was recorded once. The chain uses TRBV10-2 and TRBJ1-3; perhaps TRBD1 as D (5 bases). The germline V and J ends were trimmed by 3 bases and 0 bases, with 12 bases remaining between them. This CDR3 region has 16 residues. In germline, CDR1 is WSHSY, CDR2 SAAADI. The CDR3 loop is CASSDRQPFSGNTIYF. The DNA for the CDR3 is TGCGCCAGCAGTGATCGACAGCCTTTCTCTGGAAACACCATATATTTT.

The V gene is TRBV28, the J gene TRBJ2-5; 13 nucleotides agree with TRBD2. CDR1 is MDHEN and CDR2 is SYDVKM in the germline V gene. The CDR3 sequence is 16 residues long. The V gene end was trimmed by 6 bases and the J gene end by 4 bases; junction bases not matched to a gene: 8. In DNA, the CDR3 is TGTGCCAGCAGCCTCGGACGGACTAGCGGGGGAGAGACCCAGTACTTC. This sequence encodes CASSLGRTSGGETQYF. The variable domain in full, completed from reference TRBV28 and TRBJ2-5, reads DVKVTQSSRYLVKRTGEKVFLECVQDMDHENMFWYRQDPGLGLRLIYFSYDVKMKEKGDIPEGYSVSREKKERFSLILESASTNQTSMYLCASSLGRTSGGETQYFGPGTRLLVL.

As DNA, the CDR3 is TGTGCAAGTCGCCCGTGGGGACTAGCGGGTGTTCAAGAGACCCAGTACTTC. Protein: CASRPWGLAGVQETQYF. The rearrangement uses TRBV12-2 and TRBJ2-5; no DNA check was done on the table's D call, TRBD2. TRBV12-2 is a pseudogene locus. The CDR3 spans 17 residues.

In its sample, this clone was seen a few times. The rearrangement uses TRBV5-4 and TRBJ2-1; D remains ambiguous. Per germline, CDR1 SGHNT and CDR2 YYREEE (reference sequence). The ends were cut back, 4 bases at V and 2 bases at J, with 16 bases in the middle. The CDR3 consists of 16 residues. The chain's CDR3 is CASSPQGGITYNEQFF. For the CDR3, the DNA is TGTGCCAGCAGCCCACAAGGTGGGATTACCTACAATGAGCAGTTCTTC.

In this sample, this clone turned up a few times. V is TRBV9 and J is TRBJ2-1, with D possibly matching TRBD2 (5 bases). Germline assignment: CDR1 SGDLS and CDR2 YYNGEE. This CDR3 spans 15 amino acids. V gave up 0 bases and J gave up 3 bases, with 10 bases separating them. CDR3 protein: CASSVDGLYYNEQFF. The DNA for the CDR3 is TGTGCCAGCAGCGTAGACGGACTCTACTACAATGAGCAGTTCTTC. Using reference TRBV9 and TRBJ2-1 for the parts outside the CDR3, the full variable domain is DSGVTQTPKHLITATGQRVTLRCSPRSGDLSVYWYQQSLDQGLQFLIQYYNGEERAKGNILERFSAQQFPDLHSELNLSSLELGDSALYFCASSVDGLYYNEQFFGPGTRLTVL.

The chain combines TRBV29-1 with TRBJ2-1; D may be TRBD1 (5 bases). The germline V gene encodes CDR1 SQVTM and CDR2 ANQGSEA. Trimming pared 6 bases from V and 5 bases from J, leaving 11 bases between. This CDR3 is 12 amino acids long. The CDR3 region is CSVLEQDNEQFF. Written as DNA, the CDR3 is TGCAGCGTCCTCGAACAGGACAATGAGCAGTTCTTC.

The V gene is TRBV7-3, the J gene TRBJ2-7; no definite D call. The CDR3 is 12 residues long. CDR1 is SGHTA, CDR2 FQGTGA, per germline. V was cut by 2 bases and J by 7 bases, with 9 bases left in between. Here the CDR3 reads CASSLGVGEQYF. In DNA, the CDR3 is TGTGCCAGCAGCTTAGGGGTTGGGGAGCAGTACTTC. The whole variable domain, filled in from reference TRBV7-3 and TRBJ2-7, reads GAGVSQTPSNKVTEKGKYVELRCDPISGHTALYWYRQSLGQGPEFLIYFQGTGAADDSGLPNDRFFAVRPEGSVSTLKIQRTERGDSAVYLCASSLGVGEQYFGPGTRLTVT.

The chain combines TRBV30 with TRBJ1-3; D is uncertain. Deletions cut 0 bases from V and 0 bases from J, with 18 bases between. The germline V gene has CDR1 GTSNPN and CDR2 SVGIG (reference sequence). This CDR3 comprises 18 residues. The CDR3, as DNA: TGTGCCTGGAGTGTACGAGGGCCAGTGGGTAGCTCTGGAAACACCATATATTTT. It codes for CAWSVRGPVGSSGNTIYF.

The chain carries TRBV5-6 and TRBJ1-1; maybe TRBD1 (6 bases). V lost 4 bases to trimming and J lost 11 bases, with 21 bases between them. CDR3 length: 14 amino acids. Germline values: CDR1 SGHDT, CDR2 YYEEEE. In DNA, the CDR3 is TGTGCCAGCAGCCGGGGGCAGGAGGGGCTTGGGGCTTTCTTT. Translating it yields CASSRGQEGLGAFF.

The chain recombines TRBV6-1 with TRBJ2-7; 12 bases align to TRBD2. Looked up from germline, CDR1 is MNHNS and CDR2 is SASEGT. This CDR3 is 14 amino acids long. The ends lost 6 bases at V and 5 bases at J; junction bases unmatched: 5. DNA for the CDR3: TGTGCCAGCAGCCTAGCGGGAGGGGTCGACGAGCAGTACTTC. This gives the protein CASSLAGGVDEQYF.

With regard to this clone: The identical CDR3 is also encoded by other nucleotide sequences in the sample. Written as DNA, the CDR3 is TGTGCCAGCAGCCTCTCCCTAGGGCAGCCCCAGCATTTT. Translation gives CASSLSLGQPQHF. The chain carries TRBV11-2 and TRBJ1-5; no reliable D call. This CDR3 has 13 amino acids. Deletions cut 5 bases from V and 7 bases from J, with 12 bases between. The V gene's germline CDR1 is SGHAT and CDR2 FQNNGV.

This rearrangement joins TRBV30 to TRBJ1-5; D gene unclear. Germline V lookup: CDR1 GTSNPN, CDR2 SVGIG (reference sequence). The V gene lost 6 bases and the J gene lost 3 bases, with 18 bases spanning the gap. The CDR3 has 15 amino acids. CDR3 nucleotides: TGTGCCTGCAGAGATGTCCGGCTGACCAATCAGCCCCAGCATTTT. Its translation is CACRDVRLTNQPQHF.

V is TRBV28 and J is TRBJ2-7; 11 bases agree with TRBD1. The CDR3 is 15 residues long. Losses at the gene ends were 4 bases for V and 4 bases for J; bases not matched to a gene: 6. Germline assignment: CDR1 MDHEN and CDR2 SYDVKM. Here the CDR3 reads CASSSQGQGEYEQYF. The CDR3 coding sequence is TGTGCCAGCAGTTCTCAGGGACAGGGGGAGTACGAGCAGTACTTC.

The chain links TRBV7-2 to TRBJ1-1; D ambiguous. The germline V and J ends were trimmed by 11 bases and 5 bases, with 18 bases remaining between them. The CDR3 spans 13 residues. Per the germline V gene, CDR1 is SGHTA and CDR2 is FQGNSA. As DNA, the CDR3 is TGTGCCGTTCGAGGAACCCTGGGGACTGAAGCTTTCTTT. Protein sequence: CAVRGTLGTEAFF. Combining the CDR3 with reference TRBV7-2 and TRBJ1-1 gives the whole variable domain GAGVSQSPSNKVTEKGKDVELRCDPISGHTALYWYRQSLGQGLEFLIYFQGNSAPDKSGLPSDRFSAERTGGSVSTLTIQRTQQEDSAVYLCAVRGTLGTEAFFGQGTRLTVV.

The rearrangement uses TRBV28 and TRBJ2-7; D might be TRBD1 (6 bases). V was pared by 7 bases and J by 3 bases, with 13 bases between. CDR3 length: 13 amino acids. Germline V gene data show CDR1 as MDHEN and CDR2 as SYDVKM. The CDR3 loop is CASTMGARYEQYF. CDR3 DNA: TGTGCCAGCACCATGGGGGCACGCTACGAGCAGTACTTC. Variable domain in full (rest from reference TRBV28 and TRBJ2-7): DVKVTQSSRYLVKRTGEKVFLECVQDMDHENMFWYRQDPGLGLRLIYFSYDVKMKEKGDIPEGYSVSREKKERFSLILESASTNQTSMYLCASTMGARYEQYFGPGTRLTVT.

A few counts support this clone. The CDR3 sequence is CAISAFQYNEQFF. The CDR3 DNA is TGTGCCATCAGTGCATTCCAGTACAATGAGCAGTTCTTC. This chain joins TRBV10-3 and TRBJ2-1; no clear D. V dropped 4 bases and J dropped 4 bases, with 8 bases sitting between them. CDR3 length: 13 residues. Germline CDR1 ENHRY, CDR2 SYGVKD.

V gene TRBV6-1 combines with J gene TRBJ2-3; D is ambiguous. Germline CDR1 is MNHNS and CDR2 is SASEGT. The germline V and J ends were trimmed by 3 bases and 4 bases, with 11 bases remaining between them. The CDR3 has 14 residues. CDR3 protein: CASSDMGKADTQYF. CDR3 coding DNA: TGTGCCAGCAGTGATATGGGCAAGGCAGATACGCAGTATTTT.

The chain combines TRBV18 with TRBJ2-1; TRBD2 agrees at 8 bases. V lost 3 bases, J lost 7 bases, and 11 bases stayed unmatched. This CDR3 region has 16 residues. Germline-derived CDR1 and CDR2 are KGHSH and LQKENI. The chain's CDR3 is CASSPPGSGSSNEQFF. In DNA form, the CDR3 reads TGTGCCAGCTCACCCCCGGGCAGCGGGAGTTCGAATGAGCAGTTCTTC.

The CDR3 region is CASSLEWAEPYEQYF. In DNA form, the CDR3 reads TGTGCCAGCAGCTTAGAGTGGGCAGAACCCTACGAGCAGTACTTC. The chain is built from TRBV7-7 and TRBJ2-7; no firm D call. With 1 base removed from V and 2 bases from J, the gap between germline ends came to 12 bases. CDR1 is SSHAT and CDR2 is FNYEAQ in the germline V gene (reference sequence). The CDR3 runs to 15 residues.

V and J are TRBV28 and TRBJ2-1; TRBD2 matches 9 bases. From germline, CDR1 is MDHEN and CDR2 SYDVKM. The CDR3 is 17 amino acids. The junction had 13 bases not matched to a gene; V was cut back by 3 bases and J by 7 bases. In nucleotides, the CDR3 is TGTGCCAGCAGTTTCAGTACGGGACTAGCAGTTTTGAATGAGCAGTTCTTC. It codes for CASSFSTGLAVLNEQFF.

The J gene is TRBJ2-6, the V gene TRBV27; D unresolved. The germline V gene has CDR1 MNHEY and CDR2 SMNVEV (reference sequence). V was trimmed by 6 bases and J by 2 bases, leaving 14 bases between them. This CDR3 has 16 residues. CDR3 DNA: TGTGCCAGCAGCGTATACAGTTCGCCTGGGGCCAACGTCCTGACTTTC. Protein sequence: CASSVYSSPGANVLTF. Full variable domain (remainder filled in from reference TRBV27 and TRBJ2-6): EAQVTQNPRYLITVTGKKLTVTCSQNMNHEYMSWYRQDPGLGLRQIYYSMNVEVTDKGDVPEGYKVSRKEKRNFPLILESPSPNQTSLYFCASSVYSSPGANVLTFGAGSRLTVL.

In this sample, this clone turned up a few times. The CDR3 is CASTGQGGGYTF. CDR3 coding DNA: TGTGCCAGCACGGGACAGGGTGGGGGCTACACCTTC. The V call is TRBV2, the J call TRBJ1-2; 9 bases fit TRBD1. Germline V gene data show CDR1 as SNHLY and CDR2 as FYNNEI. The CDR3 covers 12 residues. Germline trimming cut 7 bases from V and 8 bases from J; bases unmatched to any gene: 5.